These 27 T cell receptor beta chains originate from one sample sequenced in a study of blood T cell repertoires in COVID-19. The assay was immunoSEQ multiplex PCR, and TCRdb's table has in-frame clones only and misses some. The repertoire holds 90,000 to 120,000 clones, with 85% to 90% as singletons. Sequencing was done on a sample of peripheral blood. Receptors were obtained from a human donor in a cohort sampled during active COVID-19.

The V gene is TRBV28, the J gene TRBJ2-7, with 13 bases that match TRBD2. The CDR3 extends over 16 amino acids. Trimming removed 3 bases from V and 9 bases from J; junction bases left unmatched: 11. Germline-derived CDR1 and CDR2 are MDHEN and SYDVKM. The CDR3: CASSFYRTSGGLGQYF. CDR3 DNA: TGTGCCAGCAGTTTCTATAGGACTAGCGGGGGACTAGGGCAGTACTTC.

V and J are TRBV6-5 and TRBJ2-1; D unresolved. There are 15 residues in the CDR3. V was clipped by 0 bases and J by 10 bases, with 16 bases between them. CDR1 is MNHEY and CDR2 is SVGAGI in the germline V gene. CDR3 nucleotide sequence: TGTGCCAGCAGTTACTCTAGTAGAACCCCACGGGAGCAGTTCTTC. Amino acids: CASSYSSRTPREQFF.

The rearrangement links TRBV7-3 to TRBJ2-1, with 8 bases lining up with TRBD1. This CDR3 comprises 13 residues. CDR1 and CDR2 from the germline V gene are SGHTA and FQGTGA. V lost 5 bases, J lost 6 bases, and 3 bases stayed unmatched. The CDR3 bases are TGTGCCAGCAGCACCGACAGGGGCAATGAGCAGTTCTTC. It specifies CASSTDRGNEQFF.

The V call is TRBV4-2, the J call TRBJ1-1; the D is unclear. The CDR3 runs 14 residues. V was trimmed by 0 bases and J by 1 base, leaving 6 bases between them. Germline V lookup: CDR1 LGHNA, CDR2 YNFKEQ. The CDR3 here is CASSQDTRNTEAFF. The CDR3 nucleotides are TGTGCCAGCAGCCAAGATACGAGGAACACTGAAGCTTTCTTT.

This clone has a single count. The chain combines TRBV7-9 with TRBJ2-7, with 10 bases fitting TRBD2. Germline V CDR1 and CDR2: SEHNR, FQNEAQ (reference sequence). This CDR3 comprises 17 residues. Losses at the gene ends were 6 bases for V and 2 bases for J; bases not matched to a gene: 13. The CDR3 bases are TGTGCCAGCAGTCAAACTAGCGGGGCGCCCAAGGCCTACGAGCAGTACTTC. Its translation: CASSQTSGAPKAYEQYF.

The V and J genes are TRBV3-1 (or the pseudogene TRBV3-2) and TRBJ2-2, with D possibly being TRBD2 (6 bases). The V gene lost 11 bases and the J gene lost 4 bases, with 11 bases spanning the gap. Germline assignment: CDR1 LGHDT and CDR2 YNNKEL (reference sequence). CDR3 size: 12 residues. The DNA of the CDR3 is TGTGCCTCGGGGGTCAGCACCGGGGAGCTGTTTTTT. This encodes CASGVSTGELFF.

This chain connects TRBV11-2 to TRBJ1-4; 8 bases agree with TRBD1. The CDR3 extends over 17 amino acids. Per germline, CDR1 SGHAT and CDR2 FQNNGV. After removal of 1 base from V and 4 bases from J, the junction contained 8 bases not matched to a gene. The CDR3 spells CASSLAGRGHVNEKLFF. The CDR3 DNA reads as TGTGCCAGCAGCTTAGCTGGCAGGGGGCACGTTAATGAAAAACTGTTTTTT.

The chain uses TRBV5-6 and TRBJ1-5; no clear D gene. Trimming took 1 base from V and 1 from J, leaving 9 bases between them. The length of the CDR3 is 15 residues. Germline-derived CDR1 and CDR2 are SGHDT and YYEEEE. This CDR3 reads CASSLWSGSNQPQHF. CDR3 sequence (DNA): TGTGCCAGCAGCTTGTGGTCCGGGAGCAATCAGCCCCAGCATTTT.

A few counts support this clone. The CDR3 nucleotides are TGCGCCAGCAGCGCTAGGAGCTACAATGAGCAGTTCTTC. This codes for CASSARSYNEQFF. The rearrangement links TRBV5-1 to TRBJ2-1; no firm D call. Germline V CDR1 and CDR2: SGHRS, YFSETQ. Trimming took off 4 bases at V and 3 bases at J, with 8 bases between the two ends. This CDR3 is 13 amino acids long.

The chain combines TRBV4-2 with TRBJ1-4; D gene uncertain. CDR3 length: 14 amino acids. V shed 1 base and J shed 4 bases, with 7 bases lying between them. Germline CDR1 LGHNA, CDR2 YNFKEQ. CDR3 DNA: TGTGCCAGCAGCCAAGCCGGGAGTAATGAAAAACTGTTTTTT. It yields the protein CASSQAGSNEKLFF.

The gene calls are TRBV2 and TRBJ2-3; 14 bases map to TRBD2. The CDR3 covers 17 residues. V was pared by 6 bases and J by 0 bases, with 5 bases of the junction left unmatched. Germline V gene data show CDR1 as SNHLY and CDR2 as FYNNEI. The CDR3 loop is CASRERTSGGSTDTQYF. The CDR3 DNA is TGTGCCAGCAGAGAGCGGACTAGCGGGGGGAGCACAGATACGCAGTATTTT.

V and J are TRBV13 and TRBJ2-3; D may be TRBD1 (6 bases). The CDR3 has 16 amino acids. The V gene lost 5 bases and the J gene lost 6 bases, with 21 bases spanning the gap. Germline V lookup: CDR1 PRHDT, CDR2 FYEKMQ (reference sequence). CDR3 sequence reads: CASSLLGDTLHDTQYF. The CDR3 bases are TGTGCCAGCAGCCTCCTGGGGGACACCCTTCACGATACGCAGTATTTT.

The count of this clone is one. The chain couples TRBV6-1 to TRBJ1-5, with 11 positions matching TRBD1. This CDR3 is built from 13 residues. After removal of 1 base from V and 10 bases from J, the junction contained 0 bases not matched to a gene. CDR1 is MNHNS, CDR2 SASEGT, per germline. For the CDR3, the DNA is TGTGCCAGCAGTGAAGGGACAGGGGGCCCCCAGCATTTT. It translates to CASSEGTGGPQHF.

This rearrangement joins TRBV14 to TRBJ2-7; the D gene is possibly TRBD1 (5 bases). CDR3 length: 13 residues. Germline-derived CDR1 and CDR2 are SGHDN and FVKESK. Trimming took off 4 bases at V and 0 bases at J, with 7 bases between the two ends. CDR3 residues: CASSLTASYEQYF. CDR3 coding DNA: TGTGCCAGCAGCCTGACAGCCTCCTACGAGCAGTACTTC.

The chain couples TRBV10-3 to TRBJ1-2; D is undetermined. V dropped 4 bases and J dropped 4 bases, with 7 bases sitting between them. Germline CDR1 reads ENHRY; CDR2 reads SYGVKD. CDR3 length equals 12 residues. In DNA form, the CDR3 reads TGTGCCATCAGTGCCCCTCGCTATGGCTACACCTTC. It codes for CAISAPRYGYTF.

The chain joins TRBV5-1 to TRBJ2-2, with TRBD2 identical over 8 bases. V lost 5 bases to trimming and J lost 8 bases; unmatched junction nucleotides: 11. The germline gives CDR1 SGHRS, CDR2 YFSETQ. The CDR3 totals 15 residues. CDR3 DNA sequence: TGCGCCAGCAGAAAAAGCGGGAGTGTTGAAGGGGAGCTGTTTTTT. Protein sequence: CASRKSGSVEGELFF.

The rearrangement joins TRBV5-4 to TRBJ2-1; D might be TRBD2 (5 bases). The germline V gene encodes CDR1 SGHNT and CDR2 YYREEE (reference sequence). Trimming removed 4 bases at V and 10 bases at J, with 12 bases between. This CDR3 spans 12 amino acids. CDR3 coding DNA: TGTGCCAGCAGCAAGACCGGGGAGGAGCAGTTCTTC. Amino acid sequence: CASSKTGEEQFF.

CDR3 nucleotides: TGTGCCAGCAGTTTACATGCAGGAGGGACTGAAGCTTTCTTT. As protein: CASSLHAGGTEAFF. The rearrangement links TRBV28 to TRBJ1-1; no firm D call. Germline V gene lookup returns CDR1 MDHEN and CDR2 SYDVKM. V lost 2 bases and J lost 5, with 12 bases in between. This CDR3 spans 14 amino acids. Based on the CDR3 plus reference TRBV28 and TRBJ1-1, the full variable domain is DVKVTQSSRYLVKRTGEKVFLECVQDMDHENMFWYRQDPGLGLRLIYFSYDVKMKEKGDIPEGYSVSREKKERFSLILESASTNQTSMYLCASSLHAGGTEAFFGQGTRLTVV.

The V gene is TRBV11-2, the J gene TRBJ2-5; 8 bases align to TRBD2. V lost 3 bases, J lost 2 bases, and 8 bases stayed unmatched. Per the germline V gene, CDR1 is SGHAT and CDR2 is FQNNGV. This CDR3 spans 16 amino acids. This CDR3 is CASSFVDGGVQETQYF. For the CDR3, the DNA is TGTGCCAGCAGCTTCGTTGACGGGGGGGTACAAGAGACCCAGTACTTC.

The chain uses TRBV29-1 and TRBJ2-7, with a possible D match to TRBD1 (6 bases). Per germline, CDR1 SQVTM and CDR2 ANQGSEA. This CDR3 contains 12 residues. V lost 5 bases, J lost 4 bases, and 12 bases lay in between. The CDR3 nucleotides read TGCAGCGTTTTCACAGGGCAATACGAGCAGTACTTC. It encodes CSVFTGQYEQYF.

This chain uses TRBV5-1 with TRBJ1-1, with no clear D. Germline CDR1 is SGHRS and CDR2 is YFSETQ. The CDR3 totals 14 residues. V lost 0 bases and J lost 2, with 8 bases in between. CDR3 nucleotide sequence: TGCGCCAGCAGCTTGGACGGGTTAAACACTGAAGCTTTCTTT. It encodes CASSLDGLNTEAFF.

The CDR3 nucleotides read TGTGCCAGCAGCCAAACTAGCGGTACTTACAATGAGCAGTTCTTC. It specifies CASSQTSGTYNEQFF. This chain connects TRBV3-1 (or the pseudogene TRBV3-2) to TRBJ2-1; 8 nucleotides agree with TRBD2. Germline assignment: CDR1 LGHDT and CDR2 YNNKEL (reference sequence). The CDR3 contains 15 residues. Losses at the gene ends were 2 bases for V and 4 bases for J; bases not matched to a gene: 4.

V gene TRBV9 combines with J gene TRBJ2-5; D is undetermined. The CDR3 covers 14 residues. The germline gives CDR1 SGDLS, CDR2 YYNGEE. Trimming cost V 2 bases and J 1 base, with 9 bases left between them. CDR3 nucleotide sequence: TGTGCCAGCAGCGTTAAACCTACCCAAGAGACCCAGTACTTC. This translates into CASSVKPTQETQYF.

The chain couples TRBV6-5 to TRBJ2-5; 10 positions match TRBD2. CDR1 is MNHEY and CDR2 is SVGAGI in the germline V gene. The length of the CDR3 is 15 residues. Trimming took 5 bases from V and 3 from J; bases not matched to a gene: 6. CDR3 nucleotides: TGTGCCAGCAGTAGAGCGGGAGGGGTAGAAGAGACCCAGTACTTC. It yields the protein CASSRAGGVEETQYF.

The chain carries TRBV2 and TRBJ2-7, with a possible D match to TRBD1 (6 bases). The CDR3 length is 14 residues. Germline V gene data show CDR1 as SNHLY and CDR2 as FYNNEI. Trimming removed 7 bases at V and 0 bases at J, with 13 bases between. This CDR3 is CASIQDSLSYEQYF. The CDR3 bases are TGTGCCAGCATTCAGGACAGTCTCTCCTACGAGCAGTACTTC.

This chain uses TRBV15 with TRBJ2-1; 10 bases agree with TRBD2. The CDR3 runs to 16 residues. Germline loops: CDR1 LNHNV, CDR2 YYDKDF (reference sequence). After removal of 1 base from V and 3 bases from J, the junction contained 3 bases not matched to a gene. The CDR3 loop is CATSRGSGGVYNEQFF. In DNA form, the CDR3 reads TGTGCCACCAGCAGAGGGAGCGGGGGGGTCTACAATGAGCAGTTCTTC.

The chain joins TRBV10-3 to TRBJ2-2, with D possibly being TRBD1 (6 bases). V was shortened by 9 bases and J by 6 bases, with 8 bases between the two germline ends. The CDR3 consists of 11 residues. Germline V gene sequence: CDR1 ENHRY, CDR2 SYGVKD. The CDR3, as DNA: TGTGCCATTAGGGGGTCCGGGGAGCTGTTTTTT. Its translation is CAIRGSGELFF.